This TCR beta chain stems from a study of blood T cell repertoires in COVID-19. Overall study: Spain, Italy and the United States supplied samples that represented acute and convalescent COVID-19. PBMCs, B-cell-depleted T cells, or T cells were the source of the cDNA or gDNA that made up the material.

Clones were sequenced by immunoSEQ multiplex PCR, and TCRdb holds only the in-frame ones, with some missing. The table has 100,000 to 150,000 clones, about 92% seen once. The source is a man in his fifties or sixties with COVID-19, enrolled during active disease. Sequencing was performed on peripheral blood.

This CDR3 is CASSLSGYSPLHF. The CDR3 nucleotides read TGCGCCAGCAGCCTTTCAGGGTATTCACCCCTCCACTTT. This chain uses TRBV5-1 with TRBJ1-6, with D maybe TRBD1 (5 bases). The CDR3 consists of 13 residues. Per the germline V gene, CDR1 is SGHRS and CDR2 is YFSETQ. Trimming cost V 4 bases and J 8 bases, with 10 bases left between them.